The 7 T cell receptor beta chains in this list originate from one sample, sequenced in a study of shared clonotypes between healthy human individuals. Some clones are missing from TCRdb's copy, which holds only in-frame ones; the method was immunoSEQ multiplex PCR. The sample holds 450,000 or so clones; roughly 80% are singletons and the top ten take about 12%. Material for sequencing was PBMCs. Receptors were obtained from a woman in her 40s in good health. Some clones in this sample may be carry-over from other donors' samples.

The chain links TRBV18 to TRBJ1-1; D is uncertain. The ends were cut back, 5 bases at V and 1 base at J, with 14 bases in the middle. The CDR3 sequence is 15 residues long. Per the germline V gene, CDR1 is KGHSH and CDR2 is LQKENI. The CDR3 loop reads CASSTEVSRNTEAFF. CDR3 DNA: TGTGCCAGCTCAACTGAGGTTTCGAGGAACACTGAAGCTTTCTTT.

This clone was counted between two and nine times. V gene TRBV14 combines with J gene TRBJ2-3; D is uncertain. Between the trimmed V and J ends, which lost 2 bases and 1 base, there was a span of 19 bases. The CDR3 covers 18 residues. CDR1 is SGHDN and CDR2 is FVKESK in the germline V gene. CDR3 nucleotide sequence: TGTGCCAGCAGCCAATCATTGGCCTATTCCGAGGGCACAGATACGCAGTATTTT. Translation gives CASSQSLAYSEGTDTQYF.

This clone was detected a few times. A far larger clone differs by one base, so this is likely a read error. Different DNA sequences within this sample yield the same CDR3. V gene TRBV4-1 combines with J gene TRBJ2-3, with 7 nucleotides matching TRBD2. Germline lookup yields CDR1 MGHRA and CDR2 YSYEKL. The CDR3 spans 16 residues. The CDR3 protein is CASSQRVGGKTDTQYF. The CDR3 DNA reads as TGCGCCAGTAGCCAACGCGTGGGAGGGAAGACAGATACGCAGTATTTT.

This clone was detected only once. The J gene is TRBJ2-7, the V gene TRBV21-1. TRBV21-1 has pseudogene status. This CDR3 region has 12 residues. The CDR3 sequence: CASSRGRYEQYF. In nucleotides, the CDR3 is TGTGCCAGCAGCAGGGGTCGGTACGAGCAGTACTTC.

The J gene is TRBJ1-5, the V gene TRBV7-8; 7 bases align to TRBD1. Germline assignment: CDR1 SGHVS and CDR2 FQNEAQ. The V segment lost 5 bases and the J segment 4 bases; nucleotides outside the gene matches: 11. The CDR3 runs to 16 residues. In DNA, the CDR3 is TGTGCCAGCAGCCTAGGGACAGCGGCGGGTAATCAGCCCCAGCATTTT. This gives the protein CASSLGTAAGNQPQHF.

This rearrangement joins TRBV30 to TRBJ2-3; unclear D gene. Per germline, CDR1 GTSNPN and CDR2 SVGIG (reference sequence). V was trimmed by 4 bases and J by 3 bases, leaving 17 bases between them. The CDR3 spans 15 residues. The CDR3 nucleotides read TGTGCCTGGAATCCGTTCCCTAGAGGTACAGATACGCAGTATTTT. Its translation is CAWNPFPRGTDTQYF.

The DNA for the CDR3 is TGCGCCAGCAGCCAATGGTTGGGCGGGAGGTACACCGGGGAGCTGTTTTTT. Translating gives CASSQWLGGRYTGELFF. The V gene is TRBV4-3, the J gene TRBJ2-2, with TRBD2 identical over 8 bases. This CDR3 contains 17 residues. From germline, CDR1 is LGHNA and CDR2 YSLEER. V lost 2 bases to trimming and J lost 3 bases; unmatched junction nucleotides: 8.